The sequence of this T cell receptor beta chain was determined in a study of vaccination and CD4 T cells after COVID-19. In the study overall: Overlapping spike peptides served as the stimulus for the cells. These peptides came from SARS-CoV-2 and from the common cold coronaviruses HCoV-NL63, HCoV-OC43 and HCoV-229E.

The Oncomine TCR Beta short-read assay sequenced DNA from cultured CD4+ T cells. TCRdb redid the calling of the PCR reads with MiXCR, one entry per CDR3 protein. The sample includes about 13,000 distinct CDR3 sequences, 27% of them seen just once. The J segment lost 4 bases and the V segment lost 2 bases, leaving 0 bases of the junction unmatched. CDR1 is SEHNR, CDR2 FQNEAQ, per germline (reference sequence). The length of the CDR3 is 13 residues. Treatment indicated: roughly nine-day PBMC culture with coronavirus spike peptide pools or control peptides (ViraFEST assay). This clonotype has more than one count but fewer than ten. The target antigen is unknown.

Sequences were obtained from CD4+ T cells from blood, cultured in vitro. This TCR came from a human donor who had recovered from COVID-19. The chain recombines TRBV7-9 with TRBJ1-2; 8 bases fit TRBD1. CDR3 DNA: TGTGCCAGCAGCTTAACAGGGGGCTATGGCTACACCTTC. It is translated as CASSLTGGYGYTF. The entire variable domain, with the rest obtained from reference TRBV7-9 and TRBJ1-2, is as follows: DTGVSQNPRHKITKRGQNVTFRCDPISEHNRLYWYRQTLGQGPEFLTYFQNEAQLEKSRLLSDRFSAERPKGSFSTLEIQRTEQGDSAMYLCASSLTGGYGYTFGSGTRLTVV.